A single sample is the source of the 13 T cell receptor beta chains below, sequenced in a study of T cells in Graves' hyperthyroidism and ophthalmopathy. Template material for amplifying TCR beta CDR3 regions consisted of RNA transcripts. An initial round of RT-PCR targeting the TCR CDR3 relied on the HTBI primer set. TCRdb reprocessed the multiplex PCR reads via MiXCR and lists one record per CDR3 protein. The top ten clones hold about 31% of a sample with some 500,000 distinct CDR3 sequences, around 15% of them seen once. The material sequenced was blood. Receptors originate from a woman in her thirties with Graves' ophthalmopathy.

The table lists this clonotype with many counts. V usage is TRBV28 and J usage is TRBJ2-1; D assignment may be TRBD1 or TRBD2 (5 bases each). The CDR3 length is 14 residues. Germline V lookup: CDR1 MDHEN, CDR2 SYDVKM. Trimming took 5 bases from V and 7 from J, leaving 15 bases between them. CDR3 sequence: CASSTGTLGNEQFF. CDR3 coding DNA: TGTGCCAGCAGTACTGGGACCCTGGGGAATGAGCAGTTCTTC.

This clonotype was observed at least ten times. The genes are TRBV5-5 and TRBJ1-5, with D possibly TRBD1 on 5 matching bases. CDR3 length: 14 amino acids. Germline V lookup: CDR1 SGHKS, CDR2 YYEKEE (reference sequence). With 5 bases removed from V and 1 base from J, the gap between germline ends came to 10 bases. As DNA, the CDR3 is TGTGCCAGCAGGGGGGGAGGGAGCAATCAGCCCCAGCATTTT. Translation gives CASRGGGSNQPQHF.

This clonotype was counted ten times or more. The chain carries TRBV28 and TRBJ1-2; D is ambiguous. CDR1 MDHEN and CDR2 SYDVKM come from the germline V gene. The CDR3 covers 14 residues. V was shortened by 5 bases and J by 4 bases, with 14 bases between the two germline ends. CDR3 region: CASSLGYLVYGYTF. CDR3 bases: TGTGCCAGCAGTCTAGGGTACCTAGTCTATGGCTACACCTTC.

This chain joins TRBV28 and TRBJ2-7; D is unclear. The CDR3 is 15 amino acids. Germline assignment: CDR1 MDHEN and CDR2 SYDVKM. V was clipped by 3 bases and J by 2 bases, with 14 bases between them. CDR3 region: CASSFGMTPTYEQYF. CDR3 nucleotide sequence: TGTGCCAGCAGTTTTGGGATGACGCCTACCTACGAGCAGTACTTC.

This chain joins TRBV12-3 or TRBV12-4 and TRBJ2-2, with D possibly being TRBD2 (6 bases). The CDR3 consists of 18 residues. V lost 4 bases to trimming and J lost 0 bases, with 18 bases between them. CDR3 bases: TGTGCCAGCAGTTCAGGACTATCCTCCCATCCGAACACCGGGGAGCTGTTTTTT. Translating gives CASSSGLSSHPNTGELFF.

This clonotype was seen many times. This rearrangement joins TRBV12-3 or TRBV12-4 to TRBJ1-2; D might be TRBD1 (5 bases). The germline V and J ends were trimmed by 1 base and 6 bases, with 12 bases remaining between them. The CDR3 has 14 amino acids. The CDR3 spells CASSLGGRVDGYTF. CDR3 nucleotide sequence: TGTGCCAGCAGTTTAGGCGGCAGGGTGGATGGCTACACCTTC.

This clonotype was observed a few times. This rearrangement joins TRBV27 to TRBJ2-2; 7 positions agree with TRBD2. The CDR3 sequence is 15 residues long. V was clipped by 5 bases and J by 4 bases; unmatched bases: 7. Looked up from germline, CDR1 is MNHEY and CDR2 is SMNVEV (reference sequence). CDR3 bases: TGTGCCAGCAGTACCCCTAGCGGACCCACCGGGGAGCTGTTTTTT. The encoded protein is CASSTPSGPTGELFF.

This clonotype was counted many times. This chain connects TRBV7-2 to TRBJ2-3; D uncertain. CDR3 size: 13 residues. In germline, CDR1 is SGHTA, CDR2 FQGNSA. The V gene lost 2 bases and the J gene lost 5 bases, with 8 bases spanning the gap. CDR3 residues: CASSLNAGDTQYF. The CDR3 DNA follows: TGTGCCAGCAGCTTAAACGCAGGAGATACGCAGTATTTT.

This clonotype was recorded at least ten times. J is TRBJ2-3 and V is TRBV6-1; 11 bases align to TRBD2. The length of the CDR3 is 17 residues. V lost 1 base to trimming and J lost 7 bases; unmatched junction nucleotides: 10. Germline values: CDR1 MNHNS, CDR2 SASEGT. CDR3: CASSEVLELAGENTQYF. The CDR3 DNA reads TGTGCCAGCAGTGAAGTGTTGGAACTAGCGGGAGAAAATACGCAGTATTTT.

This clonotype was recorded at least ten times. The chain employs TRBV13 and TRBJ1-3, with D uncertain. The V and J ends lost 4 bases and 0 bases respectively, with 10 bases between them. Looked up from germline, CDR1 is PRHDT and CDR2 is FYEKMQ (reference sequence). The CDR3 sequence is 15 residues long. The CDR3 DNA sequence: TGTGCCAGCAGCTCGGGTCCTCTCTCTGGAAACACCATATATTTT. Amino acids: CASSSGPLSGNTIYF.

This clonotype has at least ten counts. The rearrangement joins TRBV20-1 to TRBJ2-7; the match to TRBD1 covers 10 bases. Germline V gene sequence: CDR1 DFQATT, CDR2 SNEGSKA (reference sequence). The V segment lost 5 bases and the J segment 6 bases; nucleotides outside the gene matches: 4. This CDR3 spans 12 amino acids. The CDR3 region is CSARWDRGEQYF. The CDR3 coding sequence is TGCAGTGCTCGTTGGGACAGGGGCGAGCAGTACTTC.

This clonotype came up many times. In DNA, the CDR3 is TGTGCCAGCAGTGAATTGACAGCTTCTAGCACAGATACGCAGTATTTT. As protein: CASSELTASSTDTQYF. V gene TRBV2 combines with J gene TRBJ2-3; perhaps TRBD1 as D (5 bases). CDR1 SNHLY and CDR2 FYNNEI come from the germline V gene. The CDR3 runs 16 residues. V lost 2 bases to trimming and J lost 0 bases, with 12 bases between them.

This clonotype was observed a handful of times. The CDR3 spells CASSFFGGVMNTEAFF. CDR3 bases: TGTGCCAGCAGTTTTTTTGGGGGGGTCATGAACACTGAAGCTTTCTTT. This rearrangement joins TRBV28 to TRBJ1-1; D is perhaps TRBD1 (5 bases). Trimming removed 3 bases from V and 0 bases from J, with 14 bases in between. CDR3 length equals 16 residues. Germline-derived CDR1 and CDR2 are MDHEN and SYDVKM. Full variable domain (remainder filled in from reference TRBV28 and TRBJ1-1): DVKVTQSSRYLVKRTGEKVFLECVQDMDHENMFWYRQDPGLGLRLIYFSYDVKMKEKGDIPEGYSVSREKKERFSLILESASTNQTSMYLCASSFFGGVMNTEAFFGQGTRLTVV.